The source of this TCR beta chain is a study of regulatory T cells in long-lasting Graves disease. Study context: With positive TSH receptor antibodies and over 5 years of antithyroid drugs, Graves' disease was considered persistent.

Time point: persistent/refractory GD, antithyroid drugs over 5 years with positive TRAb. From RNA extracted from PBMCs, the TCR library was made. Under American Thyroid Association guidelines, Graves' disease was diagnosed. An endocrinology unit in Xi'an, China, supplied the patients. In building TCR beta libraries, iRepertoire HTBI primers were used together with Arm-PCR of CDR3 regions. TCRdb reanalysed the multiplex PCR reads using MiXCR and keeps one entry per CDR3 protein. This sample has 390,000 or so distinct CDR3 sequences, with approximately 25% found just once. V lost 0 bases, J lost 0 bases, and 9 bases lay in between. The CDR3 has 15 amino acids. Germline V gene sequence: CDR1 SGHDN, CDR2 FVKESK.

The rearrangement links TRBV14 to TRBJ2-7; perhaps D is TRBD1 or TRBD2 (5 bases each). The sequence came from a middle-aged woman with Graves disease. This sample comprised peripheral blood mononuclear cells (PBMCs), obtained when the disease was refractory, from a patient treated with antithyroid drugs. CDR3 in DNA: TGTGCCAGCAGCCAAGACCGGGACCACTCCTACGAGCAGTACTTC. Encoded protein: CASSQDRDHSYEQYF.